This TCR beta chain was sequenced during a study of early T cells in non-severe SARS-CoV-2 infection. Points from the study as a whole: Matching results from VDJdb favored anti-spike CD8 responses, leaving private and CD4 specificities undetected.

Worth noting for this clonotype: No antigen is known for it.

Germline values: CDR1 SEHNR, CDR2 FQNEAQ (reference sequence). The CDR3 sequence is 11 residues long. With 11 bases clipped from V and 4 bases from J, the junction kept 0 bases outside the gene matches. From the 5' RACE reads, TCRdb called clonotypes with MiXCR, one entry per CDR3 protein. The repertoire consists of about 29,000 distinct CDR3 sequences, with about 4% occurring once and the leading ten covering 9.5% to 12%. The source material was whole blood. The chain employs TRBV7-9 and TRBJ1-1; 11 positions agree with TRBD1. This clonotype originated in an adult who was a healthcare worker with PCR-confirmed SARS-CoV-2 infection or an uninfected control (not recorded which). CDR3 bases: TGTGCCGGACAGGGGGCCACTGAAGCTTTCTTT. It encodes CAGQGATEAFF.